The clone carrying this T cell receptor beta chain occurred many times. No antigen is known for it. With 3 bases clipped from V and 8 bases from J, the junction kept 10 bases outside the gene matches. Looked up from germline, CDR1 is MDHEN and CDR2 is SYDVKM. CDR3 length: 16 residues. This record comes from a study of blood T cells in healthy people across ages. General observations from the study: A roughly linear age-dependent decrease characterized TCR beta diversity per million T cells. It was held that the diversity estimates obtained from one million T cells were underestimates. Higher diversity and more naive CD4+ cells were features of long-lived donors, compared to aged donors.

Through a sample-barcoded 5' primer and a J-beta primer mix, a second PCR was run for 7 to 11 cycles. From the 5' RACE reads, TCRdb called clonotypes with MiXCR, one entry per CDR3 protein. The table includes about 780,000 distinct CDR3 sequences, 35% to 50% detected once. The sequenced material came from blood. This receptor was identified in a man at least 80 years old in good health. The chain carries TRBV28 and TRBJ1-6; 7 bases line up with TRBD1. The CDR3 region is CASSFRGAVLDSPLHF. The CDR3 DNA reads as TGTGCCAGCAGTTTCAGGGGGGCTGTCCTGGATTCACCCCTCCACTTT.